These 23 T cell receptor beta chains came from one sample sequenced in a study of blood T cell repertoires in COVID-19. The repertoire was sequenced with immunoSEQ multiplex PCR; TCRdb's copy has only in-frame clones and lacks some. Of 250,000 to 350,000 clones listed, around 90% were seen once; the top ten hold 3.5% to 4.5%. Sequencing was performed on PBMCs or T cells enriched from blood (not recorded which). These receptors came from a woman aged 18-29 years with acute COVID-19.

This chain connects TRBV11-3 to TRBJ2-1; 7 positions match TRBD2. V trimming: 5 bases; J trimming: 0 bases; junction bases outside the gene matches: 4. CDR3 length equals 15 residues. CDR1 is SGHNT and CDR2 is YENEEA in the germline V gene. CDR3 sequence (DNA): TGTGCCAGCAGCGGTAGCGGGTTCTCCTACAATGAGCAGTTCTTC. The encoded protein is CASSGSGFSYNEQFF.

The chain uses TRBV27 and TRBJ2-7; D is possibly TRBD1 (6 bases). This CDR3 comprises 13 residues. V was shortened by 10 bases and J by 5 bases, with 18 bases between the two germline ends. Germline values: CDR1 MNHEY, CDR2 SMNVEV (reference sequence). The CDR3 loop reads CATSLERGNEQYF. In nucleotides, the CDR3 is TGTGCCACGAGCCTCGAAAGGGGGAACGAGCAGTACTTC.

The chain combines TRBV27 with TRBJ2-1; 7 bases line up with TRBD2. With 1 base clipped from V and 0 bases from J, the junction kept 3 bases outside the gene matches. CDR1 and CDR2 from the germline V gene are MNHEY and SMNVEV (reference sequence). The CDR3 contains 16 residues. CDR3 in DNA: TGTGCCAGCAGTTTATGGCGGGGGAGCTCCTACAATGAGCAGTTCTTC. Translation: CASSLWRGSSYNEQFF.

The genes are TRBV4-2 and TRBJ1-2; TRBD1 matches 8 bases. The CDR3 totals 15 residues. The V and J ends lost 3 bases and 3 bases, in that order; junction bases with no gene match: 6. Germline values: CDR1 LGHNA, CDR2 YNFKEQ. CDR3 nucleotides: TGTGCCAGCAGCCACCCGGACAGGGCATACTATGGCTACACCTTC. Its translation is CASSHPDRAYYGYTF.

The chain links TRBV5-4 to TRBJ2-3, with a weak D call TRBD2 (7 bases). The V end was cut by 0 bases, the J end by 2 bases, with 13 bases between. Germline loops: CDR1 SGHNT, CDR2 YYREEE (reference sequence). This CDR3 is 16 amino acids long. As DNA, the CDR3 is TGTGCCAGCAGCTTGGAAGGGGGGACTAACACAGATACGCAGTATTTT. Protein product: CASSLEGGTNTDTQYF.

The chain links TRBV7-2 to TRBJ1-2, with D hard to call. Germline values: CDR1 SGHTA, CDR2 FQGNSA. The CDR3 totals 17 residues. Trimming took off 4 bases at V and 3 bases at J, with 21 bases between the two ends. The CDR3 here is CASSSTSLSSGYYGYTF. As DNA, the CDR3 is TGTGCCAGCAGCTCTACCTCACTTAGTTCGGGTTACTATGGCTACACCTTC.

V gene TRBV30 combines with J gene TRBJ2-7; D ambiguous. This CDR3 comprises 11 residues. The V end was cut by 5 bases, the J end by 0 bases, with 5 bases between. In germline, CDR1 is GTSNPN, CDR2 SVGIG (reference sequence). In nucleotides, the CDR3 is TGTGCCTGGGCCAACTCCTACGAGCAGTACTTC. This sequence encodes CAWANSYEQYF.

This sequence joins TRBV2 and TRBJ1-5, with TRBD1 matching 9 bases. CDR3 size: 14 residues. The germline V gene has CDR1 SNHLY and CDR2 FYNNEI. V trimming: 3 bases; J trimming: 7 bases; junction bases outside the gene matches: 4. CDR3 sequence reads: CASSEGTGRQPQHF. The CDR3 DNA is TGTGCCAGCAGTGAGGGGACAGGGAGGCAGCCCCAGCATTTT.

V gene TRBV27 combines with J gene TRBJ2-7; D unresolved. Germline loops: CDR1 MNHEY, CDR2 SMNVEV (reference sequence). V was shortened by 4 bases and J by 12 bases, with 7 bases between the two germline ends. The CDR3 spans 9 residues. CDR3 nucleotides: TGTGCCAGCAGTTCCCTTATGTACTTC. Protein product: CASSSLMYF.

The gene calls are TRBV11-3 and TRBJ1-6; a possible D gene is TRBD1 (6 bases). CDR3 length: 16 amino acids. Germline V lookup: CDR1 SGHNT, CDR2 YENEEA. Trimming took off 0 bases at V and 4 bases at J, with 10 bases between the two ends. CDR3 sequence: CASSLDGGLYNSPLHF. In DNA form, the CDR3 reads TGTGCCAGCAGCTTAGATGGGGGCCTGTATAATTCACCCCTCCACTTT.

CDR3 nucleotide sequence: TGTGCCAGCAGCGTGGGGTCTGGCGGGAGATTATCCTACAATGAGCAGTTCTTC. Translation: CASSVGSGGRLSYNEQFF. This chain links TRBV9 with TRBJ2-1, with 7 bases that match TRBD2. This CDR3 has 18 residues. V shed 2 bases, J shed 1 base, and the junction held 12 bases outside the gene matches. Germline V gene data show CDR1 as SGDLS and CDR2 as YYNGEE.

The chain has TRBV7-9 and TRBJ1-1; D is perhaps TRBD1 (6 bases). The germline V gene encodes CDR1 SEHNR and CDR2 FQNEAQ (reference sequence). The CDR3 has 15 amino acids. V was shortened by 5 bases and J by 4 bases, with 17 bases between the two germline ends. CDR3 nucleotides: TGTGCCAGCAGCGGAGGCAGGGGATTGGGCACTGAAGCTTTCTTT. This gives the protein CASSGGRGLGTEAFF.

The chain joins TRBV6-1 to TRBJ1-1; D not resolved. Germline V lookup: CDR1 MNHNS, CDR2 SASEGT. The germline V and J ends were trimmed by 2 bases and 1 base, with 8 bases remaining between them. This CDR3 is built from 14 residues. DNA for the CDR3: TGTGCCAGCAGTGAAATCTCAGAGAACACTGAAGCTTTCTTT. Translation: CASSEISENTEAFF.

The chain couples TRBV11-1 to TRBJ2-7; D perhaps matches TRBD1 (6 bases). CDR3 length: 13 amino acids. Germline V lookup: CDR1 SGHAT, CDR2 FQDESV (reference sequence). V was trimmed by 4 bases and J by 2 bases, leaving 9 bases between them. The DNA for the CDR3 is TGTGCCAGCAGCTCCCGGGACACCTACGAGCAGTACTTC. Residues: CASSSRDTYEQYF.

The rearrangement uses TRBV15 and TRBJ1-4; weak D call: TRBD1 (5 bases). V was cut by 7 bases and J by 5 bases, with 11 bases left in between. CDR1 and CDR2 (germline): LNHNV, YYDKDF (reference sequence). The CDR3 is 13 amino acids. CDR3 region: CATTRGSNEKLFF. CDR3 DNA sequence: TGTGCCACCACAAGGGGTTCCAATGAAAAACTGTTTTTT.

This rearrangement joins TRBV28 to TRBJ1-2; TRBD1 aligns across 10 bases. This CDR3 is 14 amino acids long. CDR1 is MDHEN, CDR2 SYDVKM, per germline. V gave up 4 bases and J gave up 10 bases; unmatched junction bases: 9. The CDR3 nucleotides read TGTGCCAGCAGTTGGTCCCACCGACAGGGGGCCTACACCTTC. Its translation is CASSWSHRQGAYTF.

The chain employs TRBV7-2 and TRBJ2-7, with TRBD1 matching 8 bases. The junction had 10 bases not matched to a gene; V was cut back by 6 bases and J by 3 bases. The CDR3 covers 15 residues. The germline V gene has CDR1 SGHTA and CDR2 FQGNSA. CDR3 amino acids: CASSFGQGGHYEQYF. Written as DNA, the CDR3 is TGTGCCAGCAGTTTTGGACAGGGAGGCCACTACGAGCAGTACTTC.

V is TRBV5-4 and J is TRBJ2-7; 7 nucleotides agree with TRBD2. Unmatched junction bases numbered 5, after V lost 0 bases and J lost 5 bases. Germline V lookup: CDR1 SGHNT, CDR2 YYREEE (reference sequence). This CDR3 spans 14 amino acids. The CDR3 nucleotides are TGTGCCAGCAGCTTGGTAGGGGAGGGAAACGAGCAGTACTTC. Translated: CASSLVGEGNEQYF.

Here the CDR3 reads CASSLSRVSGYTF. The CDR3 bases are TGCGCCAGCAGCTTGTCCAGGGTCTCTGGCTACACCTTC. The rearrangement joins TRBV5-1 to TRBJ1-2; D is perhaps TRBD1 (5 bases). Germline V lookup: CDR1 SGHRS, CDR2 YFSETQ. CDR3 length: 13 amino acids. V dropped 1 base and J dropped 7 bases, with 11 bases sitting between them.

The chain links TRBV28 to TRBJ2-1; TRBD1 matches at 7 bases. Trimming at V came to 6 bases and at J to 8 bases, leaving 10 bases not matched to a gene. Germline assignment: CDR1 MDHEN and CDR2 SYDVKM. The CDR3 is 14 amino acids. CDR3 sequence: CASSPDREIDEQFF. The CDR3 DNA is TGTGCCAGCAGCCCAGACAGGGAGATCGATGAGCAGTTCTTC.

This chain uses TRBV2 with TRBJ2-3, with D hard to call. This CDR3 has 15 amino acids. Germline CDR1 reads SNHLY; CDR2 reads FYNNEI. With 4 bases removed from V and 1 base from J, the gap between germline ends came to 12 bases. CDR3: CASSVLSSGTDTQYF. The CDR3 DNA reads as TGTGCCAGCAGTGTTCTGAGTTCTGGCACAGATACGCAGTATTTT.

The chain couples TRBV24-1 to TRBJ2-1; TRBD2 matches at 7 bases. The CDR3 loop spans 15 amino acids. V shed 0 bases and J 8 bases; nucleotides not matched to a gene: 6. CDR1 KGHDR and CDR2 SFDVKD come from the germline V gene. In DNA, the CDR3 is TGTGCCACCAGTGATTTGCGACCGGGGAGGGATGAGCAGTTCTTC. It is translated as CATSDLRPGRDEQFF.

This clone was counted a single time. This sequence joins TRBV28 and TRBJ2-1, with D possibly being TRBD2 (6 bases). This CDR3 contains 13 residues. V lost 7 bases to trimming and J lost 3 bases, with 10 bases between them. Per the germline V gene, CDR1 is MDHEN and CDR2 is SYDVKM. CDR3 sequence (DNA): TGTGCCAGCAAAGCGGGCCTCTACAATGAGCAGTTCTTC. It yields the protein CASKAGLYNEQFF.